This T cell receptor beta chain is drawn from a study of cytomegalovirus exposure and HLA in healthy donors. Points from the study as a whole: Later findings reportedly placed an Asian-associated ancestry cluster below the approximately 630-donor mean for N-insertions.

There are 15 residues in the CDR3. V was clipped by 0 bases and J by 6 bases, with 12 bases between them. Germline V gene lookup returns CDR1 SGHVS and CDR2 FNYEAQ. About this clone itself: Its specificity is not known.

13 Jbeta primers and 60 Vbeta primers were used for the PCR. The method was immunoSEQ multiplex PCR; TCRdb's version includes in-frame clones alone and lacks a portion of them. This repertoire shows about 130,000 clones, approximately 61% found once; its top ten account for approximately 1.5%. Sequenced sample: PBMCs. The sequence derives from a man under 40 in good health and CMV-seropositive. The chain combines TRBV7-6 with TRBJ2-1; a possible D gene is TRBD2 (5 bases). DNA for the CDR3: TGTGCCAGCAGCTTAGCGAGCGGTCATTCCAATGAGCAGTTCTTC. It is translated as CASSLASGHSNEQFF.